Following are 30 T cell receptor beta chains from one sample sequenced in a study of T cells after yellow fever vaccination. MiXCR, applied by TCRdb to the 5' RACE reads, yields one record per CDR3 protein. The sample yields about 300,000 distinct CDR3 sequences, 6.5% to 8.5% seen once. Specimen: PBMCs, collected around 45 days after the first yellow fever vaccination. These receptors were collected from a man between 18 and 29 years old who received the YFV17D yellow fever vaccine.

This clonotype was observed at least ten times. The rearrangement uses TRBV5-6 and TRBJ1-6, with 8 nucleotides matching TRBD1. The CDR3 is 16 residues long. Germline trimming cut 5 bases from V and 7 bases from J; bases unmatched to any gene: 11. The germline gives CDR1 SGHDT, CDR2 YYEEEE. The CDR3 nucleotides are TGTGCCAGCAGTTCCCTCGGACAGGGAGCCAATTCACCCCTCCACTTT. Protein product: CASSSLGQGANSPLHF.

This clonotype was detected ten times or more. The chain has TRBV6-1 and TRBJ2-3; D unresolved. V lost 1 base and J lost 6, with 11 bases in between. CDR1 and CDR2 (germline): MNHNS, SASEGT. This CDR3 contains 14 residues. The CDR3: CASSEGFPADTQYF. CDR3 DNA sequence: TGTGCCAGCAGTGAAGGGTTCCCGGCGGATACGCAGTATTTT.

This clonotype has at least ten counts. The chain is built from TRBV6-4 and TRBJ2-1, with 10 bases lining up with TRBD2. V trimming: 3 bases; J trimming: 4 bases; junction bases outside the gene matches: 3. CDR3 length: 15 residues. The germline CDR1 and CDR2 sequences are MRHNA and SNTAGT. Here the CDR3 reads CASSEKAGGYNEQFF. The DNA for the CDR3 is TGTGCCAGCAGTGAAAAAGCGGGGGGGTACAATGAGCAGTTCTTC.

A word on this clonotype: Germline and junction disagree at one end, which may indicate a read error. The gene calls are TRBV5-1 and TRBJ2-6; tentatively, D is TRBD1 (6 bases). CDR3 size: 18 residues. Germline CDR1 reads SGHRS; CDR2 reads YFSETQ. The CDR3 nucleotides read TGCGCCAGCACCTTGGCCACAGGGTTGGGCTCTGGGGCCAACGTCCTGACTTTC. This gives the protein CASTLATGLGSGANVLTF.

There are many counts of this clonotype. CDR3 sequence: CASSFPGGETQYF. The CDR3 coding sequence is TGCGCCAGCAGCTTCCCAGGGGGAGAGACCCAGTACTTC. V gene TRBV5-1 combines with J gene TRBJ2-5, with 7 bases fitting TRBD1. V lost 2 bases to trimming and J lost 4 bases; unmatched junction nucleotides: 2. CDR3 length: 13 amino acids. Germline CDR1 SGHRS, CDR2 YFSETQ.

J is TRBJ2-5 and V is TRBV12-3 or TRBV12-4; no clear D gene. Trimming shortened V by 5 bases and J by 5 bases, and 12 bases separated the two germline ends. The CDR3 totals 13 residues. The CDR3 DNA reads TGTGCCAGCAGTCCCTCTACTCCGGAGACCCAGTACTTC. Translation: CASSPSTPETQYF.

This clonotype was counted at least ten times. CDR3 loop: CASSQGTGGADTQYF. As DNA, the CDR3 is TGTGCCAGCAGCCAAGGGACAGGGGGCGCAGATACGCAGTATTTT. V gene TRBV4-2 combines with J gene TRBJ2-3; 11 positions agree with TRBD1. The CDR3 is made up of 15 amino acids. In germline, CDR1 is LGHNA, CDR2 YNFKEQ. V gave up 1 base and J gave up 4 bases; unmatched junction bases: 1.

This chain uses TRBV9 with TRBJ1-4, with a possible D match to TRBD1 (5 bases). The V and J ends lost 4 bases and 4 bases respectively, with 17 bases between them. CDR3 length: 16 amino acids. Looked up from germline, CDR1 is SGDLS and CDR2 is YYNGEE. The CDR3 nucleotides are TGTGCCAGCAGCCCCCGCGGTGGGGCCTATAATGAAAAACTGTTTTTT. As protein: CASSPRGGAYNEKLFF.

This clonotype was seen a handful of times. The rearrangement links TRBV6-1 to TRBJ1-2; TRBD1 might be the D (6 bases). This CDR3 is built from 15 residues. CDR1 is MNHNS and CDR2 is SASEGT in the germline V gene. Trimming shortened V by 8 bases and J by 7 bases, and 23 bases separated the two germline ends. The CDR3 sequence is CASGKRGGAIGGYTF. The DNA of the CDR3 is TGTGCCAGCGGCAAGAGGGGGGGAGCCATAGGTGGCTACACCTTC.

This clonotype was seen repeatedly, ten times or more. V usage is TRBV6-2 or TRBV6-3 and J usage is TRBJ2-3; 9 bases align to TRBD2. Germline CDR1 MNHEY, CDR2 SVGEGT. CDR3 size: 16 residues. V dropped 5 bases and J dropped 4; count of bases not matched to a gene: 10. CDR3 in DNA: TGTGCCAGCAGTCGACCCCCGGGCGGGGGGGCAGATACGCAGTATTTT. It codes for CASSRPPGGGADTQYF.

This clonotype has more than one count but fewer than ten. The chain employs TRBV10-3 and TRBJ1-2; 7 bases map to TRBD1. CDR1 is ENHRY, CDR2 SYGVKD, per germline. The junction had 7 bases not matched to a gene; V was cut back by 6 bases and J by 3 bases. CDR3 length: 14 amino acids. The CDR3 nucleotides read TGTGCCATCAGACAGACAGGGTTAGACTATGGCTACACCTTC. It yields the protein CAIRQTGLDYGYTF.

This clonotype was counted between two and nine times. V usage is TRBV4-1 and J usage is TRBJ1-6; D is unclear. Trimming left V 1 base short and J 9 bases short, with 10 bases between. This CDR3 spans 14 amino acids. Germline V CDR1 and CDR2: MGHRA, YSYEKL. The CDR3 loop reads CASSQVGSISPLHF. The CDR3 DNA sequence: TGCGCCAGCAGCCAAGTGGGATCCATTTCACCCCTCCACTTT.

V usage is TRBV7-9 and J usage is TRBJ2-1; a weak D match, TRBD1 (5 bases). CDR3 size: 15 residues. CDR1 is SEHNR, CDR2 FQNEAQ, per germline (reference sequence). V was cut by 3 bases and J by 2 bases, with 11 bases left in between. CDR3 in amino acids: CASSLGQGPYNEQFF. In nucleotides, the CDR3 is TGTGCCAGCAGCTTGGGTCAGGGTCCCTACAATGAGCAGTTCTTC.

This clonotype has only a few counts. The rearrangement links TRBV20-1 to TRBJ1-6, with D maybe TRBD1 (5 bases). The germline gives CDR1 DFQATT, CDR2 SNEGSKA (reference sequence). This CDR3 comprises 16 residues. Trimming took 1 base from V and 7 from J, leaving 17 bases between them. This CDR3 is CSARVVGPGGNSPLHF. The CDR3 DNA follows: TGCAGTGCTAGAGTTGTGGGACCTGGAGGGAATTCACCCCTCCACTTT.

This chain uses TRBV7-6 with TRBJ2-7, with 10 bases identical to TRBD1. V lost 4 bases and J lost 3; bases outside the gene matches: 6. CDR3 length: 15 amino acids. CDR1 and CDR2 from the germline V gene are SGHVS and FNYEAQ. The CDR3 region is CASSYGRDRGYEQYF. The DNA of the CDR3 is TGTGCCAGCAGCTACGGTCGGGACAGGGGCTACGAGCAGTACTTC.

The V gene is TRBV11-2, the J gene TRBJ2-3, with TRBD2 as a possible D gene (6 bases). V lost 5 bases, J lost 4 bases, and 16 bases lay in between. The germline V gene encodes CDR1 SGHAT and CDR2 FQNNGV. The CDR3 spans 15 residues. DNA for the CDR3: TGTGCCAGCAGCCTTGGGGCGGGGTTATCAGATACGCAGTATTTT. Residues: CASSLGAGLSDTQYF.

The table lists this clonotype with many counts. The chain has TRBV5-6 and TRBJ1-6; 7 bases match TRBD1. V dropped 0 bases and J dropped 2; count of bases not matched to a gene: 2. The CDR3 runs 16 residues. Per germline, CDR1 SGHDT and CDR2 YYEEEE. CDR3 nucleotides: TGTGCCAGCAGCTTGGTGGGGACAGCCTATAATTCACCCCTCCACTTT. Translation gives CASSLVGTAYNSPLHF.

In this sample, this clonotype turned up a few times. The chain joins TRBV2 to TRBJ1-2, with D maybe TRBD1 (6 bases). The CDR3 totals 14 residues. From germline, CDR1 is SNHLY and CDR2 FYNNEI. Trimming stripped 3 bases from V and 4 bases from J, with 12 bases between. CDR3 protein: CASSEEQGGYGYTF. The CDR3 nucleotides read TGTGCCAGCAGTGAGGAACAGGGAGGCTATGGCTACACCTTC.

This clonotype has just a few counts. This rearrangement joins TRBV5-6 to TRBJ2-1; D perhaps matches TRBD1 (5 bases). V was trimmed by 5 bases and J by 8 bases, leaving 8 bases between them. Germline CDR1 and CDR2: SGHDT and YYEEEE. The CDR3 runs to 11 residues. DNA for the CDR3: TGTGCCAGCAGATGGGGCTATGAGCAGTTCTTC. It specifies CASRWGYEQFF.

The rearrangement uses TRBV11-1 and TRBJ2-1, with 9 bases lining up with TRBD1. Looked up from germline, CDR1 is SGHAT and CDR2 is FQDESV (reference sequence). CDR3 length: 16 residues. Germline trimming cut 5 bases from V and 5 bases from J; bases unmatched to any gene: 10. For the CDR3, the DNA is TGTGCCAGCAGCGCTCTCGGGACAGGGCCCCACAATGAGCAGTTCTTC. Residues: CASSALGTGPHNEQFF.

This sequence joins TRBV6-1 and TRBJ2-1, with 9 bases fitting TRBD1. CDR3 length: 15 amino acids. V lost 6 bases to trimming and J lost 3 bases; unmatched junction nucleotides: 6. Germline V gene lookup returns CDR1 MNHNS and CDR2 SASEGT. The CDR3 nucleotides are TGTGCCAGCAGAGCGGGACAGGGTAACTACAATGAGCAGTTCTTC. Its protein product is CASRAGQGNYNEQFF.

The V gene is TRBV5-1, the J gene TRBJ2-1, with 9 bases that match TRBD1. The CDR3 loop spans 16 amino acids. The ends lost 0 bases at V and 6 bases at J; junction bases unmatched: 7. Germline V gene sequence: CDR1 SGHRS, CDR2 YFSETQ. For the CDR3, the DNA is TGCGCCAGCAGCTTGGGAGGGACAGGGAGCGGCAATGAGCAGTTCTTC. It codes for CASSLGGTGSGNEQFF.

V is TRBV4-3 and J is TRBJ1-4, with a tentative D call TRBD1 (6 bases). The CDR3 consists of 15 residues. Trimming cost V 4 bases and J 2 bases, with 11 bases left between them. The germline V gene encodes CDR1 LGHNA and CDR2 YSLEER. The CDR3 DNA reads TGCGCCAGCAGCCGAAGGGGGGGTACTAATGAAAAACTGTTTTTT. Protein: CASSRRGGTNEKLFF.

In nucleotides, the CDR3 is TGTGCCAGCAGCCTGATCGGGACAGGGTCGTACGAGCAGTACTTC. It specifies CASSLIGTGSYEQYF. The chain carries TRBV7-2 and TRBJ2-7, with 9 bases identical to TRBD1. CDR3 length equals 15 residues. The V gene's germline CDR1 is SGHTA and CDR2 FQGNSA. After removal of 5 bases from V and 4 bases from J, the junction contained 9 bases not matched to a gene.

This clonotype was recorded at least ten times. This sequence joins TRBV16 and TRBJ2-1; D perhaps matches TRBD2 (6 bases). V dropped 4 bases and J dropped 5 bases, with 9 bases sitting between them. The CDR3 covers 13 residues. Looked up from germline, CDR1 is KGHSY and CDR2 is FQNENV. The CDR3 reads CASSPGLNNEQFF. CDR3 bases: TGTGCCAGCAGCCCAGGACTAAACAATGAGCAGTTCTTC.

There are a few counts of this clonotype. The chain combines TRBV20-1 with TRBJ2-1, with 9 positions matching TRBD2. The CDR3 has 15 amino acids. The V gene end was trimmed by 6 bases and the J gene end by 9 bases; junction bases not matched to a gene: 15. Germline CDR1 reads DFQATT; CDR2 reads SNEGSKA (reference sequence). The CDR3 is CSAPPGTSYFREQFF. CDR3 bases: TGCAGTGCGCCGCCCGGGACTAGCTACTTCCGTGAGCAGTTCTTC.

This clonotype has a count of ten or more. The chain has TRBV4-3 and TRBJ2-5, with D possibly matching TRBD2 (5 bases). This CDR3 comprises 14 residues. Germline-derived CDR1 and CDR2 are LGHNA and YSLEER. V was pared by 1 base and J by 5 bases, with 11 bases between. The DNA for the CDR3 is TGCGCCAGCAGCCAAGCCGGGGTAGGGGAGACCCAGTACTTC. This translates into CASSQAGVGETQYF.

This clonotype occurred many times. The chain joins TRBV6-2 or TRBV6-3 to TRBJ2-4; D might be TRBD1 (6 bases). V was shortened by 6 bases and J by 6 bases, with 15 bases between the two germline ends. The CDR3 has 14 amino acids. Looked up from germline, CDR1 is MNHEY and CDR2 is SVGEGT. The CDR3 sequence is CASSRGSGGNIQYF. Written as DNA, the CDR3 is TGTGCCAGCAGCAGGGGATCGGGCGGAAACATTCAGTACTTC.

This clonotype was observed a handful of times. V and J are TRBV7-9 and TRBJ2-1; TRBD2 matches at 8 bases. CDR1 SEHNR and CDR2 FQNEAQ come from the germline V gene (reference sequence). The CDR3 sequence is 16 residues long. Germline trimming cut 5 bases from V and 0 bases from J; bases unmatched to any gene: 6. CDR3 nucleotides: TGTGCCAGCAGCCTAGGCGGGGGGATCTCCTACAATGAGCAGTTCTTC. The encoded protein is CASSLGGGISYNEQFF.

V gene TRBV5-1 combines with J gene TRBJ2-1, with 14 bases matching TRBD2. The CDR3 sequence is 15 residues long. Per germline, CDR1 SGHRS and CDR2 YFSETQ. V dropped 5 bases and J dropped 9; count of bases not matched to a gene: 7. The CDR3 region has the DNA TGCGCCAGCAGTGCCGGGACTAGCGGGGGTGGTGAGCAGTTCTTC. It yields the protein CASSAGTSGGGEQFF.